This T cell receptor (beta chain) was sequenced for a study of human T cells and chemical hapten exposure. Time point here: patch test 1, 2 weeks after DPC sensitization. Treatment noted: therapeutic diphenylcyclopropenone sensitization with weekly scalp DPC. TCRdb re-called the RACE reads through MiXCR, storing one row per CDR3 protein. The repertoire has some 170,000 distinct CDR3 sequences, about a fifth of them found once; the top ten carry approximately 6.7%. In this sample, this clonotype turned up a few times. There are 15 residues in the CDR3. The V end lost 3 bases, the J end lost 4 bases, and 15 bases lay between the germline ends. Germline assignment: CDR1 SGHRS and CDR2 YFSETQ.

The gene calls are TRBV5-1 and TRBJ2-3; D is unresolved. The specimen comprised whole blood, sampled in connection with sensitization to the hapten diphenylcyclopropenone (DPC). This TCR came from a woman aged 45-65 years with alopecia areata. Some clones in this sample may be carry-over from other donors' samples. In nucleotides, the CDR3 is TGCGCCAGCAGCTCGGAGCCTAATAGAGCAGATACGCAGTATTTT. Its translation is CASSSEPNRADTQYF.